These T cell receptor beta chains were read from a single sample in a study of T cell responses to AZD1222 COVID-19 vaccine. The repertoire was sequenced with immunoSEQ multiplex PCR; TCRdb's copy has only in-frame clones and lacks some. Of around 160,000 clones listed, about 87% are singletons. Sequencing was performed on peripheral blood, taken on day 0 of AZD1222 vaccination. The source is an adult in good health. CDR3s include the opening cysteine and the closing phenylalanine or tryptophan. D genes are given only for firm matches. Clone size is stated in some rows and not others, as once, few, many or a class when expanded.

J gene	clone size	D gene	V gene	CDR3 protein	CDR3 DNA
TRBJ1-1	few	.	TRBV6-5	CASSYRGAKNTEAFF	TGTGCCAGCAGTTACCGGGGGGCCAAGAACACTGAAGCTTTCTTT
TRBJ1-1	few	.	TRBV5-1	CASSLDGPFGAEAFF	TGCGCCAGCAGCTTGGACGGCCCCTTTGGGGCTGAAGCTTTCTTT
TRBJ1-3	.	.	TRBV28	CASSQGLGNTIYF	TGTGCCAGCAGTCAGGGTTTGGGAAACACCATATATTTT
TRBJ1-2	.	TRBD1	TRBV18	CASSPNEGAGGYTF	TGTGCCAGCTCACCAAATGAGGGGGCAGGTGGCTACACCTTC
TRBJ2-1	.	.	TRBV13	CASSPSGGHYEQFF	TGTGCCAGCAGCCCGTCGGGTGGACACTATGAGCAGTTCTTC
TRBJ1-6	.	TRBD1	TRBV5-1	CASSLQNTGVGNSPLHF	TGCGCCAGCAGCCTACAAAATACAGGGGTGGGTAATTCACCCCTCCACTTT
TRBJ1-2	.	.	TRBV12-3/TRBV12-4	CASSLLQGSGYTF	TGTGCCAGCAGTTTACTACAGGGCTCTGGCTACACCTTC
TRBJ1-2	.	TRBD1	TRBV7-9	CASSLAEGAGSTF	TGTGCCAGCAGCTTAGCGGAGGGGGCTGGATCCACCTTC
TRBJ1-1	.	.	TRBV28	CASIQGGKVNTEAFF	TGTGCCAGCATCCAGGGAGGGAAAGTGAACACTGAAGCTTTCTTT
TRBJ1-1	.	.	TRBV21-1	CASSPTGGENTEAFF	TGTGCCAGCAGCCCTACAGGTGGGGAGAACACTGAAGCTTTCTTT
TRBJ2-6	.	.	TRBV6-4	CASSDSVGGANVLTF	TGTGCCAGCAGTGACTCGGTTGGGGGGGCCAACGTCCTGACTTTC
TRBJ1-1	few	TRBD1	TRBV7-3	CASSRDRGGTEAFF	TGTGCCAGCAGCCGCGACAGGGGTGGAACTGAAGCTTTCTTT
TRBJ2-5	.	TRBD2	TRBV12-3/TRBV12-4	CASSLSGGETQYF	TGTGCCAGCAGTTTAAGCGGGGGAGAGACCCAGTACTTC
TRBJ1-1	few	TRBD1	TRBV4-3	CASSPYRGNTEAFF	TGCGCCAGCAGCCCTTACAGGGGGAACACTGAAGCTTTCTTT
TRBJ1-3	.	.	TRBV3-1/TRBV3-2	CASSHLDSGNTIYF	TGTGCCAGCAGTCATCTAGACTCTGGAAACACCATATATTTT
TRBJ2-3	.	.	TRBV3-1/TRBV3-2	CASSQESGRWDTQYF	TGTGCCAGCAGCCAAGAGTCGGGTCGTTGGGATACGCAGTATTTT
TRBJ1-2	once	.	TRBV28	CASSLQRSYTF	TGTGCCAGCAGTTTGCAACGGAGCTACACCTTC
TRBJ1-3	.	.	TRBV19	CASSPTPAGNTIYF	TGTGCCAGTAGTCCCACGCCGGCTGGAAACACCATATATTTT
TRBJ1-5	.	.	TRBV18	CASSPRDSNQPQHF	TGTGCCAGCTCACCCAGGGATAGCAATCAGCCCCAGCATTTT
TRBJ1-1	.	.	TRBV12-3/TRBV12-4	CASSRWSTEAFF	TGTGCCAGCAGCCGTTGGAGCACTGAAGCTTTCTTT
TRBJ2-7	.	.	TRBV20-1	CSAGAAYEQYF	TGCAGTGCTGGAGCGGCGTACGAGCAGTACTTC
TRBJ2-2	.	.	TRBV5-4	CASSTVQGTGELFF	TGTGCCAGCAGCACGGTGCAGGGCACCGGGGAGCTGTTTTTT
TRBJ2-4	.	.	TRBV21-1	CASSPRPGQGFLAKNIQYF	TGTGCCAGCAGTCCTAGACCGGGACAGGGGTTTCTAGCCAAAAACATTCAGTACTTC
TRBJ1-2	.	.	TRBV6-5	CATTLVGGYTF	TGTGCCACCACACTCGTAGGTGGCTACACCTTC
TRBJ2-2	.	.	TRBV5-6	CASSLVPTGNTGELFF	TGTGCCAGCAGCTTGGTCCCCACAGGCAACACCGGGGAGCTGTTTTTT
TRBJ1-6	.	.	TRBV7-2	CASSSEPRSAGIIALHF	TGTGCCAGCAGCTCAGAACCCCGGTCCGCCGGGATAATAGCCCTCCACTTT
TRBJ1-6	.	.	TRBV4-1	CASSLPDGGGSPLHF	TGCGCCAGCAGCCTCCCAGACGGAGGCGGTTCACCCCTCCACTTT
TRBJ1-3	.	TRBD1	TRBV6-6	CASSNRGLGNTIYF	TGTGCCAGCAGTAACAGGGGGCTCGGAAACACCATATATTTT
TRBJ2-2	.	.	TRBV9	CASSVVTGELFF	TGTGCCAGCAGCGTAGTCACCGGGGAGCTGTTTTTT